This TCR beta chain was profiled in a study of blood T cell repertoires in COVID-19. Whole-study context: Donors in the United States, Italy and Spain gave samples during acute or convalescent COVID-19. PBMCs, B-cell-depleted T cells, or T cells were the source of the cDNA or gDNA that made up the material.

A Seattle source enrolled patients during active infection and followed them longitudinally. Original data processing: Reference gene primer amplification in the assay estimated nucleated cell counts. The method was immunoSEQ multiplex PCR; TCRdb's version includes in-frame clones alone and lacks a portion of them. V and J calls and clone size are as listed in that table; D and trimming were resolved from the DNA. The sample yields some 130,000 clones, approximately 90% seen once. Sample: peripheral blood. The receptor's source is a man aged 60 to 69 with COVID-19, enrolled during active disease.

CDR3 bases: TGTGCCACCAGTGATTTGGATGTGCGGTTGGGGCGCACCGGGGAGCTGTTTTTT. Protein: CATSDLDVRLGRTGELFF. The chain is built from TRBV24-1 and TRBJ2-2; the D gene is possibly TRBD1 (5 bases). The CDR3 runs to 18 residues. Germline values: CDR1 KGHDR, CDR2 SFDVKD. V was pared by 0 bases and J by 4 bases, with 17 bases between.